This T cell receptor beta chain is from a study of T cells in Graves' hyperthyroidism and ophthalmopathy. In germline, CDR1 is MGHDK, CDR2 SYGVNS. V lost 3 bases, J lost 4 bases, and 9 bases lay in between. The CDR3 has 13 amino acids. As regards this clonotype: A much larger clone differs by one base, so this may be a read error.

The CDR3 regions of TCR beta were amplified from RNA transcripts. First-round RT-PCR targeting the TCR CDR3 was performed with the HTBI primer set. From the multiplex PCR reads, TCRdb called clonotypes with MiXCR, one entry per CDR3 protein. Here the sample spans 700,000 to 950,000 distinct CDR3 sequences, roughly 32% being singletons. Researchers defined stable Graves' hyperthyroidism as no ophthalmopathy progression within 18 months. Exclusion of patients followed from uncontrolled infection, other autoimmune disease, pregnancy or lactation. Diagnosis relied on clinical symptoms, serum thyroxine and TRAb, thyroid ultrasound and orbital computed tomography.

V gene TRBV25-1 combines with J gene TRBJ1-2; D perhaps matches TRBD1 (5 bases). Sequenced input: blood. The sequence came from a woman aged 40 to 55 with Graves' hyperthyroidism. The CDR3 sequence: CASSEQTAYGYTF. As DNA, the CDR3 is TGTGCCAGCAGTGAGCAGACAGCCTATGGCTACACCTTC.